A single sample is the source of the 30 T cell receptor beta chains below, sequenced in a study of cytomegalovirus exposure and HLA in healthy donors. The PCR used 60 Vbeta and 13 Jbeta primers. The protocol was immunoSEQ multiplex PCR, while the TCRdb copy is restricted to in-frame clones and leaves out a portion. The table has 150,000 to 200,000 clones, 75% seen once. The sample consisted of PBMCs. Every receptor here comes from a male donor in good health and CMV-seronegative.

The chain combines TRBV27 with TRBJ1-6; maybe TRBD1 (6 bases). The CDR3 runs to 14 residues. V lost 2 bases, J lost 9 bases, and 11 bases lay in between. The germline V gene encodes CDR1 MNHEY and CDR2 SMNVEV (reference sequence). The CDR3 is CASSLQGPGSPLHF. The CDR3 DNA is TGTGCCAGCAGTTTACAGGGGCCCGGTTCACCCCTCCACTTT.

This clone was found once. This chain uses TRBV7-9 with TRBJ1-4; D gene unclear. Trimming shortened V by 1 base and J by 12 bases, and 12 bases separated the two germline ends. Looked up from germline, CDR1 is SEHNR and CDR2 is FQNEAQ (reference sequence). CDR3 length equals 13 residues. The CDR3 bases are TGTGCCAGCAGCTTAGATGGGAGTGGTGAACTGTTTTTT. Translation: CASSLDGSGELFF. The entire variable domain, with the rest obtained from reference TRBV7-9 and TRBJ1-4, is as follows: DTGVSQNPRHKITKRGQNVTFRCDPISEHNRLYWYRQTLGQGPEFLTYFQNEAQLEKSRLLSDRFSAERPKGSFSTLEIQRTEQGDSAMYLCASSLDGSGELFFGSGTQLSVL.

This clone appeared once. The J gene is TRBJ2-7, the V gene TRBV11-2; 7 bases are shared with TRBD1. After removal of 2 bases from V and 3 bases from J, the junction contained 4 bases not matched to a gene. Per germline, CDR1 SGHAT and CDR2 FQNNGV. This CDR3 is 14 amino acids long. Here the CDR3 reads CASSLRAGGYEQYF. Written as DNA, the CDR3 is TGTGCCAGCAGCTTAAGGGCAGGGGGCTACGAGCAGTACTTC.

This chain joins TRBV6-1 and TRBJ2-1, with 7 bases aligning to TRBD2. Trimming at V came to 7 bases and at J to 7 bases, leaving 10 bases not matched to a gene. Germline CDR1 MNHNS, CDR2 SASEGT. The CDR3 is 14 residues long. Written as DNA, the CDR3 is TGTGCCAGCAAGTCGAGCGGGAACCCTAATGAGCAGTTCTTC. Its protein is CASKSSGNPNEQFF.

The CDR3 loop is CASRTGGGQPQHF. CDR3 DNA sequence: TGTGCCAGCAGGACAGGGGGCGGGCAGCCCCAGCATTTT. The chain employs TRBV6-1 and TRBJ1-5; 10 bases fit TRBD1. The CDR3 is 13 residues long. The V and J ends lost 6 bases and 7 bases, in that order; junction bases with no gene match: 3. CDR1 is MNHNS, CDR2 SASEGT, per germline.

V gene TRBV6-1 combines with J gene TRBJ2-5; D may be TRBD2 (5 bases). The ends were cut back, 2 bases at V and 5 bases at J, with 12 bases in the middle. Germline CDR1 reads MNHNS; CDR2 reads SASEGT. This CDR3 region has 14 residues. This CDR3 reads CASSELFRRETQYF. For the CDR3, the DNA is TGTGCCAGCAGTGAATTATTCAGGAGGGAGACCCAGTACTTC.

This chain links TRBV28 with TRBJ2-1; the D gene is possibly TRBD1 (5 bases). CDR3 length: 15 residues. The germline V gene has CDR1 MDHEN and CDR2 SYDVKM. V was shortened by 5 bases and J by 7 bases, with 18 bases between the two germline ends. DNA of the CDR3: TGTGCCAGCAGTGCAAGGGGATCAGCTGGGAATGAGCAGTTCTTC. Amino acid sequence: CASSARGSAGNEQFF.

This clone was observed a few times. The V and J genes are TRBV5-4 and TRBJ2-7, with 7 nucleotides matching TRBD2. The CDR3 covers 14 residues. Trimming took 2 bases from V and 5 from J; bases not matched to a gene: 7. Germline V CDR1 and CDR2: SGHNT, YYREEE (reference sequence). CDR3 DNA sequence: TGTGCCAGCAGCTTATGGGGAGGGGTCAACGAGCAGTACTTC. Its protein product is CASSLWGGVNEQYF.

The rearrangement uses TRBV2 and TRBJ2-2; the match to TRBD1 covers 7 bases. Germline values: CDR1 SNHLY, CDR2 FYNNEI. This CDR3 is built from 14 residues. V shed 4 bases and J 5 bases; nucleotides not matched to a gene: 4. Here the CDR3 DNA reads TGTGCCAGCAGTGCGGACAGGTCTACCGGGGAGCTGTTTTTT. This sequence encodes CASSADRSTGELFF. Complete variable domain (other parts from reference TRBV2 and TRBJ2-2): EPEVTQTPSHQVTQMGQEVILRCVPISNHLYFYWYRQILGQKVEFLVSFYNNEISEKSEIFDDQFSVERPDGSNFTLKIRSTKLEDSAMYFCASSADRSTGELFFGEGSRLTVL.

The V call is TRBV11-3, the J call TRBJ1-3; the D gene is possibly TRBD1 (6 bases). CDR3 length: 14 residues. Germline V gene data show CDR1 as SGHNT and CDR2 as YENEEA. Between the trimmed V and J ends, which lost 6 bases and 4 bases, there was a span of 13 bases. CDR3 loop: CASSLTGRGNTIYF. The DNA of the CDR3 is TGTGCCAGCAGTCTTACAGGGCGAGGAAACACCATATATTTT. Full variable domain (remainder filled in from reference TRBV11-3 and TRBJ1-3): EAGVVQSPRYKIIEKKQPVAFWCNPISGHNTLYWYLQNLGQGPELLIRYENEEAVDDSQLPKDRFSAERLKGVDSTLKIQPAELGDSAVYLCASSLTGRGNTIYFGEGSWLTVV.

This clone has only a few counts. The chain uses TRBV6-5 and TRBJ2-7; 9 bases fit TRBD1. Germline lookup yields CDR1 MNHEY and CDR2 SVGAGI. The CDR3 runs to 14 residues. V lost 6 bases and J lost 8; bases outside the gene matches: 11. In DNA form, the CDR3 reads TGTGCCAGCAGCCCCGCCGGGACAGGGAGGAAGCAGTACTTC. It encodes CASSPAGTGRKQYF.

V usage is TRBV2 and J usage is TRBJ1-1; possible D gene TRBD1, 5 bases. Germline assignment: CDR1 SNHLY and CDR2 FYNNEI. V was cut by 2 bases and J by 1 base, with 11 bases left in between. The CDR3 runs to 15 residues. In DNA form, the CDR3 reads TGTGCCAGCAGTGAACGCGGAACAGGGAACACTGAAGCTTTCTTT. Translation: CASSERGTGNTEAFF.

The rearrangement joins TRBV6-1 to TRBJ1-2; a possible D gene is TRBD1 (5 bases). Trimming pared 2 bases from V and 0 bases from J, leaving 19 bases between. Germline CDR1 and CDR2: MNHNS and SASEGT. This CDR3 spans 18 amino acids. CDR3 nucleotides: TGTGCCAGCAGTGAATATAGGGGACTTCTTTTCTCTAACTATGGCTACACCTTC. Translated, it gives CASSEYRGLLFSNYGYTF.

The table lists this clone with a few counts. This chain uses TRBV10-2 with TRBJ2-7, with D unresolved. The CDR3 spans 13 residues. Germline CDR1 WSHSY, CDR2 SAAADI. V lost 10 bases, J lost 5 bases, and 18 bases lay in between. CDR3 protein: CATSRQQAHEQYF. Here the CDR3 DNA reads TGCGCCACGAGTCGCCAGCAGGCCCACGAGCAGTACTTC.

The V gene is TRBV7-2, the J gene TRBJ2-7, with 8 bases lining up with TRBD2. Germline CDR1 is SGHTA and CDR2 is FQGNSA. The junction had 2 bases not matched to a gene; V was cut back by 3 bases and J by 4 bases. The CDR3 loop spans 13 amino acids. CDR3 sequence reads: CASSLAGGYEQYF. The DNA for the CDR3 is TGTGCCAGCAGCTTGGCGGGAGGATACGAGCAGTACTTC.

Comments on this clone: Germline and junction disagree at one end, which may indicate a read error. This sequence joins TRBV7-9 and TRBJ1-5; no firm D call. The CDR3 sequence is 14 residues long. Germline V gives CDR1 SEHNR, CDR2 FQNEAQ (reference sequence). CDR3 loop: CSSSLSYSNQPQHF. The CDR3 DNA follows: TGTTCCAGCAGCTTGAGTTATAGCAATCAGCCCCAGCATTTT.

This clone occurred a few times. The chain employs TRBV7-9 and TRBJ1-1; TRBD1 matches 7 bases. The CDR3 spans 14 residues. With V trimmed by 4 bases and J by 6 bases, 8 bases remained unmatched. CDR1 and CDR2 from the germline V gene are SEHNR and FQNEAQ (reference sequence). In nucleotides, the CDR3 is TGTGCCAGCAGCTCCTACAGGGGATGGGCTGAAGCTTTCTTT. It specifies CASSSYRGWAEAFF.

CDR3 region: CASTGYNEQFF. Here the CDR3 DNA reads TGTGCTTCTACCGGTTACAATGAGCAGTTCTTC. The chain links TRBV19 to TRBJ2-1; D uncertain. This CDR3 spans 11 amino acids. CDR1 is LNHDA and CDR2 is SQIVND in the germline V gene (reference sequence).

The rearrangement links TRBV9 to TRBJ2-3; the D is unclear. The CDR3 length is 14 residues. The germline gives CDR1 SGDLS, CDR2 YYNGEE. Trimming left V 1 base short and J 0 bases short, with 6 bases between. This chain's CDR3 is CASSVLGSTDTQYF. Written as DNA, the CDR3 is TGTGCCAGCAGCGTATTGGGCAGCACAGATACGCAGTATTTT. The full variable domain, completed using reference TRBV9 and TRBJ2-3, is DSGVTQTPKHLITATGQRVTLRCSPRSGDLSVYWYQQSLDQGLQFLIQYYNGEERAKGNILERFSAQQFPDLHSELNLSSLELGDSALYFCASSVLGSTDTQYFGPGTRLTVL.

This CDR3 reads CASRPRLETGELFF. In DNA, the CDR3 is TGTGCCAGCAGACCCAGACTAGAAACCGGGGAGCTGTTTTTT. This chain links TRBV6-1 with TRBJ2-2; possibly TRBD2 for D (6 bases). V was shortened by 6 bases and J by 5 bases, with 13 bases between the two germline ends. Germline CDR1 MNHNS, CDR2 SASEGT. The CDR3 has 14 amino acids.

The chain's CDR3 is CASSPQVNNEQFF. The CDR3 coding sequence is TGCGCCAGCAGCCCGCAGGTTAACAATGAGCAGTTCTTC. The chain employs TRBV5-1 and TRBJ2-1; D gene ambiguous. CDR1 and CDR2 (germline): SGHRS, YFSETQ. The CDR3 contains 13 residues. V lost 4 bases, J lost 5 bases, and 10 bases lay in between.

V is TRBV27 and J is TRBJ2-5; D is undetermined. Germline V gene sequence: CDR1 MNHEY, CDR2 SMNVEV (reference sequence). This CDR3 comprises 14 residues. V lost 2 bases to trimming and J lost 1 base, with 8 bases between them. The CDR3 DNA is TGTGCCAGCAGTTTAATCGGGTCCCAAGAGACCCAGTACTTC. Protein sequence: CASSLIGSQETQYF.

The genes are TRBV19 and TRBJ1-1; maybe TRBD1 (5 bases). This CDR3 comprises 18 residues. Germline CDR1 reads LNHDA; CDR2 reads SQIVND (reference sequence). Trimming took off 4 bases at V and 0 bases at J, with 21 bases between the two ends. CDR3 nucleotide sequence: TGTGCCAGTAGTAAAAGGCCAGGGCGACGGACCTTGAACACTGAAGCTTTCTTT. The encoded protein is CASSKRPGRRTLNTEAFF.

This clone showed up just once. V usage is TRBV19 and J usage is TRBJ2-7, with D perhaps matching TRBD1 (7 bases). The CDR3 is made up of 14 amino acids. The germline CDR1 and CDR2 sequences are LNHDA and SQIVND (reference sequence). Trimming removed 5 bases at V and 4 bases at J, with 15 bases between. In DNA, the CDR3 is TGTGCCAGTAGTGCTACGACAGGGAGGTACGAGCAGTACTTC. Translated: CASSATTGRYEQYF.

This chain links TRBV5-6 with TRBJ2-7; D unresolved. The CDR3 length is 11 residues. The germline gives CDR1 SGHDT, CDR2 YYEEEE. Trimming left V 5 bases short and J 6 bases short, with 9 bases between. CDR3 nucleotides: TGTGCCAGCAGTTCAGGCCCCGAGCAGTACTTC. This translates into CASSSGPEQYF. Filled out from reference TRBV5-6 and TRBJ2-7, the complete variable domain reads DAGVTQSPTHLIKTRGQQVTLRCSPKSGHDTVSWYQQALGQGPQFIFQYYEEEERQRGNFPDRFSGHQFPNYSSELNVNALLLGDSALYLCASSSGPEQYFGPGTRLTVT.

In this sample, this clone turned up once. The genes are TRBV2 and TRBJ2-4; the match to TRBD2 covers 8 bases. The V segment lost 3 bases and the J segment 2 bases; nucleotides outside the gene matches: 3. This CDR3 contains 15 residues. The germline V gene has CDR1 SNHLY and CDR2 FYNNEI. This CDR3 reads CASSEAGGSKNIQYF. The CDR3 DNA reads as TGTGCCAGCAGTGAGGCGGGGGGATCCAAAAACATTCAGTACTTC.

This clone appeared a few times. The rearrangement uses TRBV21-1 and TRBJ1-6; the table's TRBD1 call for D was not verified on the DNA. TRBV21-1 is a listed pseudogene. There are 14 residues in the CDR3. CDR3 loop: CASSLQGDNSPLHF. For the CDR3, the DNA is TGTGCCAGCAGCCTGCAGGGTGATAATTCACCCCTCCACTTT.

The chain joins TRBV10-3 to TRBJ2-7; 9 positions agree with TRBD1. V lost 6 bases to trimming and J lost 1 base; unmatched junction nucleotides: 7. Germline V gene lookup returns CDR1 ENHRY and CDR2 SYGVKD. This CDR3 is built from 15 residues. CDR3 in amino acids: CAISSRQGGSYEQYF. The CDR3 region has the DNA TGTGCCATCAGCTCACGACAGGGGGGGTCCTACGAGCAGTACTTC.

The chain is built from TRBV7-9 and TRBJ2-7, with 10 bases matching TRBD2. Germline values: CDR1 SEHNR, CDR2 FQNEAQ (reference sequence). V lost 5 bases, J lost 8 bases, and 12 bases stayed unmatched. The CDR3 contains 15 residues. This chain's CDR3 is CASSPPLAGVSQQYF. DNA for the CDR3: TGTGCCAGCAGCCCCCCCCTAGCGGGAGTTAGCCAGCAGTACTTC.

The rearrangement links TRBV7-3 to TRBJ1-4; TRBD1 matches at 9 bases. Unmatched junction bases numbered 18, after V lost 0 bases and J lost 4 bases. The CDR3 sequence is 21 residues long. Germline CDR1 is SGHTA and CDR2 is FQGTGA. CDR3 protein: CASSLTPSRDREAVINEKLFF. CDR3 coding DNA: TGTGCCAGCAGCTTAACCCCATCCCGGGACAGGGAGGCGGTTATTAATGAAAAACTGTTTTTT.